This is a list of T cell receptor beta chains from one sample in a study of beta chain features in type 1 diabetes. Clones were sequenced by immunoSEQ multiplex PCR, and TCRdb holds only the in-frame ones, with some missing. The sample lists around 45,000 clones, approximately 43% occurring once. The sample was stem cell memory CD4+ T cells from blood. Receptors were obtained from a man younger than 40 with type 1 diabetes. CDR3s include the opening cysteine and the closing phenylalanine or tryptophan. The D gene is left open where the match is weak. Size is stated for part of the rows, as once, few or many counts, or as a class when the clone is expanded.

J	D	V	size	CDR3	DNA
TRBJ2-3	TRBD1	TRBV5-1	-	CASSSWTGLGDTQYF	TGCGCCAGCAGCTCCTGGACAGGGTTAGGAGATACGCAGTATTTT
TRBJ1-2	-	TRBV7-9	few	CASSLQGLDGYTF	TGTGCCAGCAGCTTACAGGGGCTGGATGGCTACACCTTC
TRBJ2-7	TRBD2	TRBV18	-	CASSPPSGGYEQYF	TGTGCCAGCTCACCACCGAGCGGGGGCTACGAGCAGTACTTC
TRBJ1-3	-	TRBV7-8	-	CASSPPLGGGSGNTIYF	TGTGCCAGCAGCCCCCCTCTAGGCGGCGGGTCTGGAAACACCATATATTTT
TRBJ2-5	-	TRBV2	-	CASKPIETQYF	TGTGCCAGCAAGCCCATAGAGACCCAGTACTTC
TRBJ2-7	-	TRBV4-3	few	CASSQGHDRSYEQYF	TGCGCCAGCAGCCAAGGCCATGACAGATCCTACGAGCAGTACTTC
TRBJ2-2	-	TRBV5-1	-	CASSAGLLNTGELFF	TGCGCCAGCAGCGCGGGACTCCTGAACACCGGGGAGCTGTTTTTT
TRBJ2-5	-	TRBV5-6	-	CASSFLSGEETQYF	TGTGCCAGCAGCTTTCTAAGCGGTGAAGAGACCCAGTACTTC
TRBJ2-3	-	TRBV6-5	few	CASSYGLSTDTQYF	TGTGCCAGCAGTTACGGGCTGAGCACAGATACGCAGTATTTT
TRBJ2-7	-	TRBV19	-	CASSIGASSYEQYF	TGTGCCAGTAGTATAGGCGCGAGCTCCTACGAGCAGTACTTC
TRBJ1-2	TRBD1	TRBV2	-	CASQQGDYGYTF	TGTGCCAGCCAACAGGGGGATTATGGCTACACCTTC
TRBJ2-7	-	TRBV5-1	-	CASSEQREQYF	TGCGCCAGCAGCGAGCAACGCGAGCAGTACTTC
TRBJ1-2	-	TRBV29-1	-	CSVGRGGSFGYTF	TGCAGCGTGGGGCGTGGGGGCAGTTTTGGCTACACCTTC
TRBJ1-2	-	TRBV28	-	CASSSYSYGYTF	TGTGCCAGCAGTTCCTACAGCTATGGCTACACCTTC
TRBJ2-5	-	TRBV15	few	CATSRDVGGKYF	TGTGCCACCAGCAGAGATGTGGGGGGAAAGTACTTC
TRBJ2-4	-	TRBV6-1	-	CASSESGLNIQYF	TGTGCCAGCAGTGAAAGCGGCCTAAACATTCAGTACTTC
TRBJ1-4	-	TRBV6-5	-	CASSYSGGATNEKLFF	TGTGCCAGCAGTTACTCGGGAGGTGCAACTAATGAAAAACTGTTTTTT
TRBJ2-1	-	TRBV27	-	CASSLSGGIANEQFF	TGTGCCAGCAGTTTATCGGGCGGGATCGCCAATGAGCAGTTCTTC
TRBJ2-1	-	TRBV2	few	CASSEESPTFYEQFF	TGTGCCAGCAGTGAGGAGAGCCCGACGTTCTATGAGCAGTTCTTC
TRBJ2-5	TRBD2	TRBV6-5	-	CASSYSGVQETQYF	TGTGCCAGCAGTTATAGCGGGGTCCAAGAGACCCAGTACTTC
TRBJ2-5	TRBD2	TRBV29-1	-	CSVEDGAAGAGETQYF	TGCAGCGTTGAAGATGGGGCGGCGGGAGCCGGAGAGACCCAGTACTTC
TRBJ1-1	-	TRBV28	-	CASSWGVTEAFF	TGTGCCAGCAGTTGGGGGGTCACTGAAGCTTTCTTT
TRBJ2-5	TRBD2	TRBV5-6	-	CASSFGKTSGRVETQYF	TGTGCCAGCAGCTTTGGCAAGACTAGCGGGAGGGTAGAGACCCAGTACTTC
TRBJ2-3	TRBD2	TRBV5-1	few	CASSLASGGTDTQYF	TGCGCCAGCAGCTTGGCTAGCGGAGGCACAGATACGCAGTATTTT
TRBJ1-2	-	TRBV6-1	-	CASSLGTNYGYTF	TGTGCCAGCAGCCTAGGTACCAACTATGGCTACACCTTC
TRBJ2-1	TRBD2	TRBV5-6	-	CASSLVGGDNEQFF	TGTGCCAGCAGCTTGGTGGGAGGGGACAATGAGCAGTTCTTC
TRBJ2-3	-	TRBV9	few	CASSVGGRSDTQYF	TGTGCCAGCAGCGTAGGGGGCCGCTCAGATACGCAGTATTTT
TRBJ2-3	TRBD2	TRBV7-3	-	CASSRRGSTDTQYF	TGTGCCAGCAGTCGGCGGGGGAGCACAGATACGCAGTATTTT
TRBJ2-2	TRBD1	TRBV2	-	CASSPPRGRLTGELFF	TGTGCCAGCAGCCCGCCCAGGGGGCGACTCACCGGGGAGCTGTTTTTT
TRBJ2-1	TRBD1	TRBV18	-	CASSPPTVQGWYNEQFF	TGTGCCAGCTCACCACCCACTGTACAGGGGTGGTACAATGAGCAGTTCTTC
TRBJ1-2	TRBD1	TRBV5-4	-	CASSLDRTGVYGYTF	TGTGCCAGCAGCTTAGATAGAACAGGGGTTTATGGCTACACCTTC
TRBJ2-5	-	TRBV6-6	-	CASSYALARGWETQYF	TGTGCCAGCAGTTATGCTCTCGCCAGGGGCTGGGAGACCCAGTACTTC
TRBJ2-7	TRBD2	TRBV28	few	CASRRGGGNSYEQYF	TGTGCCAGCAGACGGGGCGGGGGGAACTCCTACGAGCAGTACTTC
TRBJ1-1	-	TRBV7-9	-	CASSRSAGNTEAFF	TGTGCCAGCAGCCGATCCGCGGGGAACACTGAAGCTTTCTTT
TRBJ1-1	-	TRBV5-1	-	CASSLYRVTEAFF	TGCGCCAGCAGCTTGTACAGGGTCACTGAAGCTTTCTTT
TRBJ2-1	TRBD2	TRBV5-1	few	CASSGGLAAYNEQFF	TGCGCCAGCAGCGGCGGACTAGCGGCCTACAATGAGCAGTTCTTC
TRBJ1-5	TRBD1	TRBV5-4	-	CASSRDSSQPQHF	TGTGCCAGCAGCCGGGACAGTTCTCAGCCCCAGCATTTT
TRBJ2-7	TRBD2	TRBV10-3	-	CAISEGAGEREQYF	TGTGCCATCAGTGAAGGGGCGGGGGAACGCGAGCAGTACTTC
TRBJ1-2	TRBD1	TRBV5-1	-	CASSLQWVGQGRNGYTF	TGCGCCAGCAGCTTACAGTGGGTGGGACAGGGAAGAAATGGCTACACCTTC
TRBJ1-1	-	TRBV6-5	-	CASSSLVGTEAFF	TGTGCCAGCAGTTCCCTGGTCGGCACTGAAGCTTTCTTT
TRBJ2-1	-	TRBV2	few	CASSRTGVMNEQFF	TGTGCCAGCAGTCGGACGGGGGTAATGAATGAGCAGTTCTTC
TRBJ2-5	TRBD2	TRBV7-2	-	CASSARSGRAAKTQYF	TGTGCCAGCAGCGCCCGTAGCGGGAGGGCCGCAAAGACCCAGTACTTC
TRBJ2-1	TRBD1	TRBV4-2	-	CASSDRDSFYNEQFF	TGTGCCAGCAGCGATAGGGACAGCTTTTACAATGAGCAGTTCTTC
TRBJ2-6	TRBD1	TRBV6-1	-	CASRTGVAGANVLTF	TGTGCCAGCAGGACAGGGGTGGCTGGGGCCAACGTCCTGACTTTC
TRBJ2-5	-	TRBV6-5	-	CASSYADRRETQYF	TGTGCCAGCAGTTACGCCGACCGGAGGGAGACCCAGTACTTC
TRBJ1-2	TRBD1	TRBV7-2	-	CASSPGQGIGRYTF	TGTGCCAGCAGCCCTGGACAGGGTATTGGTCGCTACACCTTC
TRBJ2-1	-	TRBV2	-	CASCPSLAYNEQFF	TGTGCCAGTTGCCCCTCCCTAGCCTACAATGAGCAGTTCTTC
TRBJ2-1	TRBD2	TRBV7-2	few	CASSLVSSGSYNEQFF	TGTGCCAGCAGCTTAGTGTCTAGCGGGAGTTACAATGAGCAGTTCTTC
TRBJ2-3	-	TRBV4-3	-	CASSLGLGGTFTDTQYF	TGCGCCAGCAGCCTAGGGTTGGGCGGGACTTTCACAGATACGCAGTATTTT
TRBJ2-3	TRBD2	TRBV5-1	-	CASSIQLAGAGDTQYF	TGCGCCAGCAGCATCCAACTAGCGGGAGCGGGGGATACGCAGTATTTT